Following are 22 T cell receptor beta chains from one sample sequenced in a study of spatial heterogeneity in lung cancer. The sample's time point: blood at routine non-recurrence follow-up after resection. A single record per CDR3 protein comes from TCRdb applying MiXCR to the 5' RACE reads. This sample has 110,000 or so distinct CDR3 sequences; 10% to 11% occur once, and the top ten carry about 24%. The specimen comprised PBMCs, sampled at follow-up. The origin of the receptors is a female donor with early-stage non-small cell lung cancer.

This clonotype was detected many times. The J gene is TRBJ2-5, the V gene TRBV12-3 or TRBV12-4; tentatively, D is TRBD1 (6 bases). The ends were cut back, 6 bases at V and 2 bases at J, with 13 bases in the middle. The CDR3 has 14 amino acids. CDR3 region: CASSPGQVQETQYF. CDR3 nucleotide sequence: TGTGCCAGCAGCCCGGGACAAGTTCAAGAGACCCAGTACTTC.

This clonotype was found a few times. The V gene is TRBV13, the J gene TRBJ2-5; D is uncertain. This CDR3 has 15 residues. In germline, CDR1 is PRHDT, CDR2 FYEKMQ (reference sequence). With 6 bases removed from V and 3 bases from J, the gap between germline ends came to 17 bases. The CDR3 DNA reads TGTGCCAGCAGTCTGGGTGGGCCTACGGAAGAGACCCAGTACTTC. This sequence encodes CASSLGGPTEETQYF.

This clonotype was found a few times. The chain is built from TRBV20-1 and TRBJ2-1; 12 bases line up with TRBD2. CDR1 and CDR2 (germline): DFQATT, SNEGSKA (reference sequence). The length of the CDR3 is 14 residues. V was clipped by 8 bases and J by 1 base; unmatched bases: 3. The CDR3 coding sequence is TGCAGTCGAGGACTAGCGGGATCCTACAATGAGCAGTTCTTC. As protein: CSRGLAGSYNEQFF.

At least ten counts were recorded for this clonotype. J is TRBJ2-3 and V is TRBV27; 7 nucleotides align to TRBD1. Trimming cost V 3 bases and J 3 bases; bases outside gene matches: 3. This CDR3 is built from 14 residues. The germline gives CDR1 MNHEY, CDR2 SMNVEV (reference sequence). The CDR3 sequence is CASSFDRATDTQYF. The DNA for the CDR3 is TGTGCCAGCAGTTTTGACAGGGCAACAGATACGCAGTATTTT.

V is TRBV7-3 and J is TRBJ2-2, with D perhaps matching TRBD2 (5 bases). Trimming left V 0 bases short and J 1 base short, with 12 bases between. This CDR3 contains 17 residues. Germline V gene lookup returns CDR1 SGHTA and CDR2 FQGTGA. As DNA, the CDR3 is TGTGCCAGCAGCTTAACAGCTATAGCGCGGAACACCGGGGAGCTGTTTTTT. It translates to CASSLTAIARNTGELFF. Variable domain in full (rest from reference TRBV7-3 and TRBJ2-2): GAGVSQTPSNKVTEKGKYVELRCDPISGHTALYWYRQSLGQGPEFLIYFQGTGAADDSGLPNDRFFAVRPEGSVSTLKIQRTERGDSAVYLCASSLTAIARNTGELFFGEGSRLTVL.

The table lists this clonotype with a few counts. The chain couples TRBV20-1 to TRBJ2-1; D unresolved. This CDR3 is built from 14 residues. Per germline, CDR1 DFQATT and CDR2 SNEGSKA (reference sequence). V shed 5 bases and J shed 8 bases, with 19 bases lying between them. CDR3 in amino acids: CSAGRSAIGDEQFF. As DNA, the CDR3 is TGCAGTGCTGGTAGATCAGCTATTGGGGATGAGCAGTTCTTC.

This clonotype was observed a handful of times. The chain recombines TRBV19 with TRBJ2-5; D might be TRBD2 (6 bases). CDR1 LNHDA and CDR2 SQIVND come from the germline V gene (reference sequence). The ends were cut back, 5 bases at V and 0 bases at J, with 19 bases in the middle. CDR3 size: 17 residues. The CDR3 loop is CASSPGTGAPYQETQYF. The DNA for the CDR3 is TGTGCCAGTAGTCCCGGGACTGGAGCCCCCTACCAAGAGACCCAGTACTTC.

There are a few counts of this clonotype. The rearrangement joins TRBV6-6 to TRBJ2-5; D is unclear. This CDR3 is 15 amino acids long. The V end lost 7 bases, the J end lost 2 bases, and 17 bases lay between the germline ends. Per germline, CDR1 MNHNY and CDR2 SVGAGI (reference sequence). The CDR3 sequence: CASKSRDRGQETQYF. The CDR3 DNA reads as TGTGCCAGCAAGTCTAGGGATCGAGGACAAGAGACCCAGTACTTC.

This clonotype was counted ten times or more. J is TRBJ2-7 and V is TRBV28; 10 bases line up with TRBD2. CDR1 is MDHEN, CDR2 SYDVKM, per germline. The J segment lost 3 bases and the V segment lost 1 base, leaving 3 bases of the junction unmatched. CDR3 length equals 15 residues. CDR3 sequence reads: CASSLSSSGSYEQYF. DNA of the CDR3: TGTGCCAGCAGTTTATCCTCTAGCGGGAGCTACGAGCAGTACTTC.

The CDR3 is CASSQLDRRPNEKLFF. Here the CDR3 DNA reads TGCGCCAGCAGCCAATTGGACAGACGACCTAATGAAAAACTGTTTTTT. The J gene is TRBJ1-4, the V gene TRBV4-1, with D perhaps matching TRBD1 (6 bases). CDR1 is MGHRA and CDR2 is YSYEKL in the germline V gene. The CDR3 length is 16 residues. V lost 2 bases to trimming and J lost 3 bases, with 13 bases between them.

The J gene is TRBJ1-1, the V gene TRBV29-1; TRBD1 is a possible D gene (6 bases). Germline assignment: CDR1 SQVTM and CDR2 ANQGSEA. The length of the CDR3 is 12 residues. V shed 5 bases and J shed 5 bases, with 12 bases lying between them. The CDR3 bases are TGCAGCGTTACCAGGGGAGGAACTGAAGCTTTCTTT. Protein: CSVTRGGTEAFF.

The chain links TRBV7-2 to TRBJ2-2; D may be TRBD2 (5 bases). The CDR3 contains 15 residues. V was cut by 6 bases and J by 4 bases, with 15 bases left in between. Germline V lookup: CDR1 SGHTA, CDR2 FQGNSA. CDR3 loop: CASRELLGSTGELFF. DNA for the CDR3: TGTGCCAGCAGGGAGCTCCTTGGGAGCACCGGGGAGCTGTTTTTT.

This clonotype was picked up many times. The gene calls are TRBV10-3 and TRBJ2-1, with 11 bases that match TRBD2. With 6 bases clipped from V and 3 bases from J, the junction kept 4 bases outside the gene matches. The CDR3 is made up of 15 amino acids. Germline V lookup: CDR1 ENHRY, CDR2 SYGVKD. CDR3 protein: CAISVGTSGYNEQFF. The CDR3 DNA sequence: TGTGCCATCAGCGTTGGGACTAGCGGCTACAATGAGCAGTTCTTC.

This clonotype was observed many times. The CDR3 is CASSLGLAGADTQYF. The DNA for the CDR3 is TGTGCCAGCAGCTTAGGTCTAGCGGGAGCAGATACGCAGTATTTT. This chain links TRBV7-9 with TRBJ2-3; TRBD2 matches 10 bases. Per the germline V gene, CDR1 is SEHNR and CDR2 is FQNEAQ (reference sequence). V shed 1 base, J shed 4 bases, and the junction held 2 bases outside the gene matches. The CDR3 length is 15 residues.

At least ten counts were recorded for this clonotype. The J gene is TRBJ2-3, the V gene TRBV12-3 or TRBV12-4; D is uncertain. V lost 5 bases to trimming and J lost 5 bases, with 8 bases between them. This CDR3 has 12 amino acids. The CDR3, as DNA: TGTGCCAGCAGTCCCTCTGGAGATACGCAGTATTTT. Translation gives CASSPSGDTQYF.

This rearrangement joins TRBV5-6 to TRBJ2-7, with 9 nucleotides matching TRBD2. V trimming: 3 bases; J trimming: 4 bases; junction bases outside the gene matches: 5. The CDR3 covers 14 residues. CDR1 is SGHDT and CDR2 is YYEEEE in the germline V gene. This CDR3 is CASSSTSGVYEQYF. The CDR3 nucleotides read TGTGCCAGCAGCTCGACTAGCGGAGTGTACGAGCAGTACTTC.

The chain couples TRBV7-9 to TRBJ1-4; D not certain. From germline, CDR1 is SEHNR and CDR2 FQNEAQ (reference sequence). The length of the CDR3 is 14 residues. V dropped 3 bases and J dropped 0 bases, with 5 bases sitting between them. The CDR3 here is CASSFRSTNEKLFF. Here the CDR3 DNA reads TGTGCCAGCAGCTTCCGCTCAACTAATGAAAAACTGTTTTTT.

The table lists this clonotype with a few counts. The V and J genes are TRBV28 and TRBJ1-4; 7 nucleotides match TRBD1. Germline V gene lookup returns CDR1 MDHEN and CDR2 SYDVKM. The CDR3 spans 15 residues. After removal of 5 bases from V and 5 bases from J, the junction contained 8 bases not matched to a gene. The CDR3 is CASSPPGQPNEKLFF. The CDR3 region has the DNA TGTGCCAGCAGTCCACCGGGACAGCCGAATGAAAAACTGTTTTTT.

The genes are TRBV19 and TRBJ1-1; 8 bases are shared with TRBD1. The CDR3 length is 15 residues. Germline V gene sequence: CDR1 LNHDA, CDR2 SQIVND (reference sequence). The V segment lost 7 bases and the J segment 1 base; nucleotides outside the gene matches: 8. The CDR3 DNA sequence: TGTGCCAGTACGGCTACAGGGGGATCGAACACTGAAGCTTTCTTT. Translating it yields CASTATGGSNTEAFF. The entire variable domain, with the rest obtained from reference TRBV19 and TRBJ1-1, is as follows: DGGITQSPKYLFRKEGQNVTLSCEQNLNHDAMYWYRQDPGQGLRLIYYSQIVNDFQKGDIAEGYSVSREKKESFPLTVTSAQKNPTAFYLCASTATGGSNTEAFFGQGTRLTVV.

The rearrangement uses TRBV18 and TRBJ2-2; perhaps TRBD1 as D (5 bases). This CDR3 is 16 amino acids long. Deletions cut 3 bases from V and 1 base from J, with 12 bases between. The germline CDR1 and CDR2 sequences are KGHSH and LQKENI. The CDR3 bases are TGTGCCAGCTCACCGACAGCCGGGTTGAACACCGGGGAGCTGTTTTTT. It yields the protein CASSPTAGLNTGELFF.

This clonotype occurred a few times. In DNA form, the CDR3 reads TGCGCCAGCAGCCTTCTTCTAGCGGGAGGGCCCACAGGGGCCAACGTCCTGACTTTC. This encodes CASSLLLAGGPTGANVLTF. The V gene is TRBV4-3, the J gene TRBJ2-6; 12 nucleotides align to TRBD2. The germline gives CDR1 LGHNA, CDR2 YSLEER. The CDR3 extends over 19 amino acids. Trimming at V came to 4 bases and at J to 4 bases, leaving 11 bases not matched to a gene.

For the CDR3, the DNA is TGCGCCAGCAGCCCGAACACGGACTATGGCTACACCTTC. Its protein product is CASSPNTDYGYTF. The rearrangement uses TRBV5-1 and TRBJ1-2; the D is unclear. Germline CDR1 is SGHRS and CDR2 is YFSETQ. V shed 4 bases and J shed 3 bases, with 10 bases lying between them. The CDR3 has 13 residues.